Following are 23 T cell receptor beta chains from one sample sequenced in a study of cytomegalovirus exposure and HLA in healthy donors. Use of 60 Vbeta and 13 Jbeta primers characterized the PCR. The protocol was immunoSEQ multiplex PCR, while the TCRdb copy is restricted to in-frame clones and leaves out a portion. The table lists 200,000 to 250,000 clones, 75% to 85% of them singletons. Source material: PBMCs. The receptor set was obtained from a woman aged 60-75 years in good health and CMV-seropositive.

The chain couples TRBV21-1 to TRBJ1-3; TRBD1 is the table's D call, not checked against the DNA. TRBV21-1 is a pseudogene locus. The CDR3 is 22 amino acids. The CDR3 DNA reads as TGTGCCAGCAGCAAAGCGAAAAACCCTGACAGGGGTATTTTGAGCTCTGGAAACACCATATATTTT. It encodes CASSKAKNPDRGILSSGNTIYF.

This clone has just one count. This CDR3 is CASSKGTRITDTQYF. CDR3 DNA sequence: TGTGCCAGCAGCAAAGGGACTAGGATCACAGATACGCAGTATTTT. The rearrangement uses TRBV2 and TRBJ2-3, with 8 bases lining up with TRBD2. Germline V gene lookup returns CDR1 SNHLY and CDR2 FYNNEI. This CDR3 is 15 amino acids long. The J segment lost 2 bases and the V segment lost 6 bases, leaving 7 bases of the junction unmatched.

This rearrangement joins TRBV4-1 to TRBJ2-3; perhaps TRBD1 as D (6 bases). Trimming removed 5 bases at V and 6 bases at J, with 12 bases between. The V gene's germline CDR1 is MGHRA and CDR2 YSYEKL. The CDR3 is 13 residues long. CDR3 protein: CASSLLGADTQYF. Written as DNA, the CDR3 is TGCGCCAGCAGCTTGCTGGGGGCGGATACGCAGTATTTT.

The chain carries TRBV5-8 and TRBJ2-7; D perhaps matches TRBD1 (6 bases). The ends were cut back, 4 bases at V and 6 bases at J, with 11 bases in the middle. The CDR3 runs 12 residues. CDR1 is SGHTS, CDR2 YDEGEE, per germline. Written as DNA, the CDR3 is TGTGCCAGCAGCCCCAGGGGTGTCGAGCAGTACTTC. Translating gives CASSPRGVEQYF.

In DNA form, the CDR3 reads TGCGCCAGCAGCTTGGGGGACACGGTGAGCTATGGCTACACCTTC. This codes for CASSLGDTVSYGYTF. This sequence joins TRBV5-1 and TRBJ1-2; weak D call: TRBD1 (6 bases). The CDR3 runs to 15 residues. V was trimmed by 0 bases and J by 4 bases, leaving 13 bases between them. Germline CDR1 reads SGHRS; CDR2 reads YFSETQ. The full variable domain, its missing parts supplied by reference TRBV5-1 and TRBJ1-2, is KAGVTQTPRYLIKTRGQQVTLSCSPISGHRSVSWYQQTPGQGLQFLFEYFSETQRNKGNFPGRFSGRQFSNSRSEMNVSTLELGDSALYLCASSLGDTVSYGYTFGSGTRLTVV.

The chain is built from TRBV4-1 and TRBJ2-1; 9 positions match TRBD2. The germline V gene has CDR1 MGHRA and CDR2 YSYEKL. There are 16 residues in the CDR3. V lost 0 bases to trimming and J lost 7 bases; unmatched junction nucleotides: 7. The CDR3 here is CASSQDRGRAFNEQFF. The CDR3 DNA reads TGCGCCAGCAGCCAAGATCGCGGGAGGGCCTTTAATGAGCAGTTCTTC.

This rearrangement joins TRBV5-1 to TRBJ2-1, with TRBD1 matching 9 bases. The CDR3 is made up of 15 amino acids. Losses at the gene ends were 3 bases for V and 4 bases for J; bases not matched to a gene: 5. Germline loops: CDR1 SGHRS, CDR2 YFSETQ. The CDR3 coding sequence is TGCGCCAGCAGCTCCGGGACAGGGAGGTACAATGAGCAGTTCTTC. This encodes CASSSGTGRYNEQFF. The whole variable domain, filled in from reference TRBV5-1 and TRBJ2-1, reads KAGVTQTPRYLIKTRGQQVTLSCSPISGHRSVSWYQQTPGQGLQFLFEYFSETQRNKGNFPGRFSGRQFSNSRSEMNVSTLELGDSALYLCASSSGTGRYNEQFFGPGTRLTVL.

The V gene is TRBV28, the J gene TRBJ2-7; tentative D call: TRBD1 (6 bases). CDR3 size: 15 residues. CDR1 and CDR2 (germline): MDHEN, SYDVKM. The germline V and J ends were trimmed by 5 bases and 1 base, with 15 bases remaining between them. The CDR3 DNA reads TGTGCCAGCAGTCCTTTGTCACAGGGATCCTACGAGCAGTACTTC. Its protein product is CASSPLSQGSYEQYF.

The rearrangement links TRBV7-2 to TRBJ2-1; 7 positions match TRBD2. The J segment lost 6 bases and the V segment lost 2 bases, leaving 4 bases of the junction unmatched. Per germline, CDR1 SGHTA and CDR2 FQGNSA. This CDR3 has 14 amino acids. CDR3 nucleotides: TGTGCCAGCAGCTTAAGTGGGACTACCAATGAGCAGTTCTTC. Amino acids: CASSLSGTTNEQFF.

The CDR3 region has the DNA TGTGCCAGCAGCCGGTTAGCGGGGGGGCAAGGCGGGGAGCTGTTTTTT. This translates into CASSRLAGGQGGELFF. This chain uses TRBV5-4 with TRBJ2-2, with 11 bases fitting TRBD2. The CDR3 is made up of 16 amino acids. The junction had 9 bases not matched to a gene; V was cut back by 4 bases and J by 7 bases. CDR1 SGHNT and CDR2 YYREEE come from the germline V gene (reference sequence).

V is TRBV18 and J is TRBJ2-5; no reliable D call. The J call is uncertain, as TRBJ2-7 better fits the DNA end. The CDR3 sequence is 12 residues long. Germline loops: CDR1 KGHSH, CDR2 LQKENI. The CDR3 is CASSPNVYEQYF. DNA for the CDR3: TGTGCCAGCTCACCGAACGTCTACGAGCAGTACTTC.

V and J are TRBV7-2 and TRBJ1-4, with D possibly matching TRBD1 (6 bases). Trimming pared 1 base from V and 10 bases from J, leaving 16 bases between. This CDR3 region has 15 residues. Germline V CDR1 and CDR2: SGHTA, FQGNSA. DNA for the CDR3: TGTGCCAGCAGCTTAGGGACAGCTTTACAGTCAAAACTGTTTTTT. Translated: CASSLGTALQSKLFF.

About this clone itself: The junction departs from germline at one end; a sequencing error may be responsible. This chain joins TRBV28 and TRBJ2-2, with D possibly TRBD2 on 5 matching bases. The CDR3 is 12 amino acids. CDR1 MDHEN and CDR2 SYDVKM come from the germline V gene. The CDR3 loop reads CASSPYPGKLFF. The CDR3 coding sequence is TGTGCCAGCAGCCCGTATCCCGGGAAGCTGTTTTTT.

Comment on this clone: Other DNA sequences in this sample translate to the same CDR3. The chain has TRBV5-1 and TRBJ2-2; 13 bases are a match to TRBD2. CDR3 length: 17 amino acids. J was trimmed by 5 bases and V by 2 bases; bases with no gene match: 6. Germline assignment: CDR1 SGHRS and CDR2 YFSETQ. The CDR3 DNA sequence: TGCGCCAGCAGCTTAGGACTAGCGGGAGAGGCGACCGGGGAGCTGTTTTTT. It translates to CASSLGLAGEATGELFF.

The chain combines TRBV2 with TRBJ1-3; D gene ambiguous. Per germline, CDR1 SNHLY and CDR2 FYNNEI. V shed 3 bases and J shed 4 bases, with 10 bases lying between them. This CDR3 has 14 residues. The CDR3 sequence is CASSDGAPGNTIYF. CDR3 coding DNA: TGTGCCAGCAGTGACGGTGCGCCGGGAAACACCATATATTTT.

This chain links TRBV5-1 with TRBJ2-7; a weak D match, TRBD1 (5 bases). CDR1 and CDR2 (germline): SGHRS, YFSETQ. The CDR3 has 15 residues. The V end was cut by 0 bases, the J end by 0 bases, with 10 bases between. In nucleotides, the CDR3 is TGCGCCAGCAGCTTGGCCCCGCAGGGCTCCTACGAGCAGTACTTC. It translates to CASSLAPQGSYEQYF.

The chain uses TRBV5-1 and TRBJ1-3; D is possibly TRBD1 (5 bases). Germline V gives CDR1 SGHRS, CDR2 YFSETQ. CDR3 size: 15 residues. V was clipped by 3 bases and J by 0 bases, with 10 bases between them. CDR3 protein: CASSYSGSSGNTIYF. The CDR3 DNA follows: TGCGCCAGCAGCTATTCAGGGTCCTCTGGAAACACCATATATTTT.

This CDR3 is CASSSGTGYDEQYF. DNA for the CDR3: TGTGCCAGCAGCTCCGGGACAGGGTACGACGAGCAGTACTTC. The chain recombines TRBV7-8 with TRBJ2-7; 9 nucleotides line up with TRBD1. J lost 5 bases, V lost 4 bases, and 6 bases had no gene match. The germline V gene encodes CDR1 SGHVS and CDR2 FQNEAQ. There are 14 residues in the CDR3. Using reference TRBV7-8 and TRBJ2-7 for the parts outside the CDR3, the full variable domain is GAGVSQSPRYKVAKRGQDVALRCDPISGHVSLFWYQQALGQGPEFLTYFQNEAQLDKSGLPSDRFFAERPEGSVSTLKIQRTQQEDSAVYLCASSSGTGYDEQYFGPGTRLTVT.

This chain uses TRBV6-5 with TRBJ2-7, with 7 bases identical to TRBD1. The CDR3 is made up of 12 amino acids. Trimming at V came to 9 bases and at J to 7 bases, leaving 9 bases not matched to a gene. Germline V gene data show CDR1 as MNHEY and CDR2 as SVGAGI. Written as DNA, the CDR3 is TGTGCCAGTCGACAGGGAAGTAGGGAGCAGTACTTC. Translating gives CASRQGSREQYF.

The V call is TRBV28, the J call TRBJ1-5, with D perhaps TRBD1 (5 bases). V shed 6 bases and J shed 1 base, with 16 bases lying between them. This CDR3 spans 16 amino acids. CDR1 is MDHEN and CDR2 is SYDVKM in the germline V gene. CDR3 in amino acids: CASSRLQGYSNQPQHF. CDR3 nucleotide sequence: TGTGCCAGCAGCCGACTCCAGGGTTACAGCAATCAGCCCCAGCATTTT.

This sequence joins TRBV18 and TRBJ1-1, with 8 bases aligning to TRBD1. The CDR3 is 14 amino acids. Germline CDR1 and CDR2: KGHSH and LQKENI. V shed 1 base, J shed 6 bases, and the junction held 4 bases outside the gene matches. CDR3: CASSPRQGIAEAFF. The CDR3 DNA sequence: TGTGCCAGCTCACCACGACAGGGGATCGCTGAAGCTTTCTTT.

The chain has TRBV30 and TRBJ1-6; 8 bases agree with TRBD1. Germline V CDR1 and CDR2: GTSNPN, SVGIG (reference sequence). The CDR3 covers 15 residues. V lost 6 bases, J lost 10 bases, and 14 bases stayed unmatched. CDR3 coding DNA: TGTGCCTGCCGAGCTAGGGGGACAGGCGGATCACCCCTCCACTTT. Translation: CACRARGTGGSPLHF.

The chain employs TRBV6-1 and TRBJ1-5, with 7 bases identical to TRBD1. V gave up 1 base and J gave up 0 bases; unmatched junction bases: 9. Germline CDR1 reads MNHNS; CDR2 reads SASEGT. This CDR3 has 18 residues. DNA of the CDR3: TGTGCCAGCAGTGAAGGAAAAGGGGGCACAAGTAGCAATCAGCCCCAGCATTTT. It encodes CASSEGKGGTSSNQPQHF.